This T cell receptor (beta chain) is drawn from a study of human thymus T cells. Only in-frame clones appear in the TCRdb table, and some are missing; sequencing was by immunoSEQ multiplex PCR. The sample contains around 44,000 clones, nearly 95% of which appear only once. This CDR3 is built from 14 residues. The V gene end was trimmed by 4 bases and the J gene end by 5 bases; junction bases not matched to a gene: 4. CDR1 is SGHNT, CDR2 YYREEE, per germline (reference sequence). The chain carries TRBV5-4 and TRBJ2-5, with 11 bases matching TRBD2. Input material: blood. This receptor was identified in a boy younger than two with a congenital heart defect but otherwise immunologically healthy. As DNA, the CDR3 is TGTGCCAGCAGCGTAGCGGGGGGGCGGGAGACCCAGTACTTC. It yields the protein CASSVAGGRETQYF.